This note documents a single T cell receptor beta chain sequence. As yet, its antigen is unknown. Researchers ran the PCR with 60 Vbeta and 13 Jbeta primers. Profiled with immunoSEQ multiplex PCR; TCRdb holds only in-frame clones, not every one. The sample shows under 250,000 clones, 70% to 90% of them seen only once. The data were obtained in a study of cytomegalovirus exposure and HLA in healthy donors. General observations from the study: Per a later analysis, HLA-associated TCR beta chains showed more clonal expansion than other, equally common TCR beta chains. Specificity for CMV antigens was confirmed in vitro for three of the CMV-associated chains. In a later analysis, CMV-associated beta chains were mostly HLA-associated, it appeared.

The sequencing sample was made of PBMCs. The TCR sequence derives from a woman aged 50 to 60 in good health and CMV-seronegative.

The CDR3 nucleotides read TGTGCCACCAGCAGCATGCGGGGGGAGCCATTCTACGAGCAGTACTTC. Amino acids: CATSSMRGEPFYEQYF. The chain uses TRBV15 and TRBJ2-7; 8 bases map to TRBD2. The V segment lost 3 bases and the J segment 3 bases; nucleotides outside the gene matches: 10. From germline, CDR1 is LNHNV and CDR2 YYDKDF (reference sequence). The length of the CDR3 is 16 residues.